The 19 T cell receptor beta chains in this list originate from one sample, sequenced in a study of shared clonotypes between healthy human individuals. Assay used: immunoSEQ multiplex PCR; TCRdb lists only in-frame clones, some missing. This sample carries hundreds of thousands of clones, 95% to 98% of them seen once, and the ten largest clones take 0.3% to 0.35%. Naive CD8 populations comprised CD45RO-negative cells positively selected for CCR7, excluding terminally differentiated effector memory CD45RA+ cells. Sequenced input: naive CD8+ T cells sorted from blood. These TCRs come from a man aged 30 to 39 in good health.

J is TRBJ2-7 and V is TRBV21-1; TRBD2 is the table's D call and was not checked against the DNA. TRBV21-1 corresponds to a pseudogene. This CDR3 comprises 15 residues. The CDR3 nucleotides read TGTGTCAGCAGCAAAGAAAAGCGTATCATCTACGAGCAGTACTTC. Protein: CVSSKEKRIIYEQYF.

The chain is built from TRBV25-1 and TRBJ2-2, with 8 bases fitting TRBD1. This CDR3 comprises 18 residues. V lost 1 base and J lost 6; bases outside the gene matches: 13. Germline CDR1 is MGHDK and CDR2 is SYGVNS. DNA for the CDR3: TGTGCCAGCAGTGAATCTGACAGGGGTACAGGTTTGGCCGGGGAGCTGTTTTTT. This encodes CASSESDRGTGLAGELFF.

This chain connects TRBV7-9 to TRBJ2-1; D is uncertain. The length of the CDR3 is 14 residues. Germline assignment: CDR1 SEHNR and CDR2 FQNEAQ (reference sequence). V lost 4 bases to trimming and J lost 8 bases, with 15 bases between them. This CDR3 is CASSSGLEYHEQFF. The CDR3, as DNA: TGTGCCAGCAGCTCAGGATTGGAATACCATGAGCAGTTCTTC. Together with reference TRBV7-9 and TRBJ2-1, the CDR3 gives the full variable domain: DTGVSQNPRHKITKRGQNVTFRCDPISEHNRLYWYRQTLGQGPEFLTYFQNEAQLEKSRLLSDRFSAERPKGSFSTLEIQRTEQGDSAMYLCASSSGLEYHEQFFGPGTRLTVL.

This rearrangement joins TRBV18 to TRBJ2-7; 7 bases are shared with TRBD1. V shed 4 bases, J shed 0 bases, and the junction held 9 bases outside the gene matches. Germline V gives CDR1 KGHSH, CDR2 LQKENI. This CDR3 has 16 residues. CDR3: CASSRGVGQSSYEQYF. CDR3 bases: TGTGCCAGCTCACGAGGCGTGGGACAGAGCTCCTACGAGCAGTACTTC.

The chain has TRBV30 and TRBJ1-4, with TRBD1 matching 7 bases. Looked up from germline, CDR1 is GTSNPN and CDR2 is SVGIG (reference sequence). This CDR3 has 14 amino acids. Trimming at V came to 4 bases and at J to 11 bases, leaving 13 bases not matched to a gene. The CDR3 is CAWTLGQDPGKLFF. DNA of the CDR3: TGTGCCTGGACCCTCGGACAGGACCCGGGTAAACTGTTTTTT.

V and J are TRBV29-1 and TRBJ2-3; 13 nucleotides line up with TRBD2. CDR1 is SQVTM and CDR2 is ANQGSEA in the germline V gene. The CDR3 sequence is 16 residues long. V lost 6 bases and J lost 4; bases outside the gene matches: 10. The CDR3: CSVPRTSGRGADTQYF. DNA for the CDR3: TGCAGCGTCCCGAGGACTAGCGGGAGAGGCGCAGATACGCAGTATTTT.

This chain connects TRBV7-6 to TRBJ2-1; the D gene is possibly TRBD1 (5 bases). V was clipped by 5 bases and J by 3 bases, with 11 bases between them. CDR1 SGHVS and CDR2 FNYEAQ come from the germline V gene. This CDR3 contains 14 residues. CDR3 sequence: CASSGQGIYNEQFF. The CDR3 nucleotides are TGTGCCAGCAGCGGGCAGGGAATCTACAATGAGCAGTTCTTC.

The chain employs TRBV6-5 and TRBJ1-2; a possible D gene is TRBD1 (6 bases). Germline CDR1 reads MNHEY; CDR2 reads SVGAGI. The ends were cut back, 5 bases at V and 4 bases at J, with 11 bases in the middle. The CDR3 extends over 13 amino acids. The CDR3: CASSETGPYGYTF. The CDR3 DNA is TGTGCCAGCAGTGAGACAGGTCCCTATGGCTACACCTTC.

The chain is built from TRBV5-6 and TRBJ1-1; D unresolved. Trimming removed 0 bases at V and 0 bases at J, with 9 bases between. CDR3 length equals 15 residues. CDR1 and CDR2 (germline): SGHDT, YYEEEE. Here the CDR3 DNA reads TGTGCCAGCAGCTTGGGTTTCGGGGTGAACACTGAAGCTTTCTTT. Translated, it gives CASSLGFGVNTEAFF. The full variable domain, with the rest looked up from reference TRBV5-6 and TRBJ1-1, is DAGVTQSPTHLIKTRGQQVTLRCSPKSGHDTVSWYQQALGQGPQFIFQYYEEEERQRGNFPDRFSGHQFPNYSSELNVNALLLGDSALYLCASSLGFGVNTEAFFGQGTRLTVV.

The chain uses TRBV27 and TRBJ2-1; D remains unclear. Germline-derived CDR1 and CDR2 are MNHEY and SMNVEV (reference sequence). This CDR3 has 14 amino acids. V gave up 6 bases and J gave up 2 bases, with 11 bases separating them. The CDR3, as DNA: TGTGCCAGCAGCACGGGTAACCCCTACAATGAGCAGTTCTTC. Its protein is CASSTGNPYNEQFF.

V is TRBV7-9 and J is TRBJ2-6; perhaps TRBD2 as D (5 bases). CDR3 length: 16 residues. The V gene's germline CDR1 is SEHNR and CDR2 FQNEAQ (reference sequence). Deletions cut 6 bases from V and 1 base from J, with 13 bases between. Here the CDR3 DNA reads TGTGCCAGCAGTTTATCACGGGGTTCTGGGGCCAACGTCCTGACTTTC. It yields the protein CASSLSRGSGANVLTF.

This CDR3 is CASSYSTGATYNEQFF. The DNA for the CDR3 is TGTGCCAGCAGTTACTCAACAGGGGCGACCTACAATGAGCAGTTCTTC. The V and J genes are TRBV6-6 and TRBJ2-1; the match to TRBD1 covers 7 bases. CDR1 MNHNY and CDR2 SVGAGI come from the germline V gene (reference sequence). The CDR3 extends over 16 amino acids. Trimming at V came to 0 bases and at J to 2 bases, leaving 4 bases not matched to a gene.

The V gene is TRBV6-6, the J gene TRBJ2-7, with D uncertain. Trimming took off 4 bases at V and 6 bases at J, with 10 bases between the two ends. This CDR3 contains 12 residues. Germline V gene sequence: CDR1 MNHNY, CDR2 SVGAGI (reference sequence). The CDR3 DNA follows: TGTGCCAGCAGTTCTCAGGAGCCCGAGCAGTACTTC. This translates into CASSSQEPEQYF.

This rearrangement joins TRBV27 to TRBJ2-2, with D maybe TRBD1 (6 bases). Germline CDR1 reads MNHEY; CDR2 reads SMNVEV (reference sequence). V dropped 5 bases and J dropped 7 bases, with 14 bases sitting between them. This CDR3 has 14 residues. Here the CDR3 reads CASSPGTMVGELFF. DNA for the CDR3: TGTGCCAGCAGTCCCGGGACAATGGTCGGGGAGCTGTTTTTT.

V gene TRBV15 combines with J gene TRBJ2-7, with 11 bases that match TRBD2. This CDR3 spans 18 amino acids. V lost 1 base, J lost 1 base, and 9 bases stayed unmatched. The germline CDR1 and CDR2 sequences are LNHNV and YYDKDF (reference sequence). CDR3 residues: CATSRALAGVTGSYEQYF. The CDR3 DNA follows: TGTGCCACCAGCAGAGCACTAGCGGGAGTTACAGGGTCCTACGAGCAGTACTTC.

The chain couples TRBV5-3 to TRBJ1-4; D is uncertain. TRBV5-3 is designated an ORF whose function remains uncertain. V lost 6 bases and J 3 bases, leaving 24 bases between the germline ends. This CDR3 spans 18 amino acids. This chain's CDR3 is CARIVVAGSPHPNEKLFF. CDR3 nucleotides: TGTGCCAGAATAGTAGTCGCGGGCAGCCCACACCCTAATGAAAAACTGTTTTTT.

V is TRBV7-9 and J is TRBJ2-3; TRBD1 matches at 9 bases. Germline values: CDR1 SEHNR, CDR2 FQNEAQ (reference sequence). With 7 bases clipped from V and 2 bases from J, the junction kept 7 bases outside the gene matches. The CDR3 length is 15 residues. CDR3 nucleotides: TGTGCCAGCAATCGGGACAGGGAGACCACAGATACGCAGTATTTT. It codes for CASNRDRETTDTQYF.

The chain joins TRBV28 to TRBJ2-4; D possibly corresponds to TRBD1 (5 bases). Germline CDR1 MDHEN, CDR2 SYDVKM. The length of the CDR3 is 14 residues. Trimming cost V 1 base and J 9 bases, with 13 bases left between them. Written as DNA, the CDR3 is TGTGCCAGCAGTTTATTTCAGGGTTCCGCCATTCAGTACTTC. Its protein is CASSLFQGSAIQYF.

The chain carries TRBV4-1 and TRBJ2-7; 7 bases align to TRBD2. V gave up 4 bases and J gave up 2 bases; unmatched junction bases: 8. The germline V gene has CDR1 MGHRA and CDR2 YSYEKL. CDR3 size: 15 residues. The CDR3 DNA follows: TGCGCCAGCAGCCCGATCAGCGGGACGCCCTACGAGCAGTACTTC. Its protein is CASSPISGTPYEQYF.